The present entry profiles one T cell receptor beta chain with its context. Its target is unknown. TCRdb re-analysed the 5' RACE reads in MiXCR, keeping a single row per CDR3 protein. The sample yields about 390,000 distinct CDR3 sequences, about 22% seen once. These data come from a study of CD8 T cells in ankylosing spondylitis. Study observations and caveats: Seemingly distinctive of ankylosing spondylitis blood was a TCR beta motif formed by eight highly homologous variants.

The sequenced sample consisted of blood, either unsorted or a sorted T cell fraction (not recorded which). The origin of this receptor is a male donor with ankylosing spondylitis.

The CDR3 sequence: CSARDKGPLTQYF. Here the CDR3 DNA reads TGCAGTGCTAGAGATAAGGGGCCTCTTACGCAGTATTTT. The V gene is TRBV20-1, the J gene TRBJ2-3, with D possibly TRBD1 on 5 matching bases. Deletions cut 0 bases from V and 8 bases from J, with 12 bases between. This CDR3 is 13 amino acids long. From germline, CDR1 is DFQATT and CDR2 SNEGSKA (reference sequence).